The clone carrying this T cell receptor (beta chain) was counted at least ten times. Its antigen remains unknown. At one end, the junction sequence differs from germline, possibly due to a read error. As for time point: patch test 1, 2 weeks after DPC sensitization. As to treatment: therapeutic diphenylcyclopropenone sensitization with weekly scalp DPC. This CDR3 is built from 16 residues. Per the germline V gene, CDR1 is KGHSH and CDR2 is LQKENI. The source of the sample is a study of human T cells and chemical hapten exposure. Overall study context: The sensitizer, 2% DPC, was used on 2 cm by 2 cm of upper inner arm skin. Patients, a majority of them female, were diagnosed with alopecia areata, totalis or universalis. The study, taken as a whole, reports: Following DPC sensitization, TCRs present above 1 in 1000 frequency showed no change.

TCRdb itself ran the RACE reads through MiXCR, one entry per CDR3 protein. The sample consists of just under 350,000 distinct CDR3 sequences, approximately 6.3% of them appearing once. The receptor comes from a woman under 30 with alopecia areata. Some clones in this sample may be carry-over from other donors' samples. The chain employs TRBV18 and TRBJ2-3; 9 positions agree with TRBD1. This material consisted of whole blood, taken in connection with sensitization to the hapten diphenylcyclopropenone (DPC). The CDR3 reads CASSPQGARGTDTQYF. The DNA of the CDR3 is TGTGCCAGCTCCCCACAGGGGGCGCGAGGCACAGATACGCAGTATTTT.